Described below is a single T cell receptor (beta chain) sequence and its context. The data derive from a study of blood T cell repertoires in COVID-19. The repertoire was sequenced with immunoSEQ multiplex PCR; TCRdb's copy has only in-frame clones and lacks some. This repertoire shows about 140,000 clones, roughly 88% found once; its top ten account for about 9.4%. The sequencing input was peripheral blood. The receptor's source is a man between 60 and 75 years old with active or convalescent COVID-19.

CDR3 nucleotides: TGTGCCAGCAGCCGAGGACAGGCCTACGAAGCTTTCTTT. Protein product: CASSRGQAYEAFF. The rearrangement joins TRBV12-3 or TRBV12-4 to TRBJ1-1; 7 positions match TRBD1. The ends lost 6 bases at V and 8 bases at J; junction bases unmatched: 9. This CDR3 comprises 13 residues.